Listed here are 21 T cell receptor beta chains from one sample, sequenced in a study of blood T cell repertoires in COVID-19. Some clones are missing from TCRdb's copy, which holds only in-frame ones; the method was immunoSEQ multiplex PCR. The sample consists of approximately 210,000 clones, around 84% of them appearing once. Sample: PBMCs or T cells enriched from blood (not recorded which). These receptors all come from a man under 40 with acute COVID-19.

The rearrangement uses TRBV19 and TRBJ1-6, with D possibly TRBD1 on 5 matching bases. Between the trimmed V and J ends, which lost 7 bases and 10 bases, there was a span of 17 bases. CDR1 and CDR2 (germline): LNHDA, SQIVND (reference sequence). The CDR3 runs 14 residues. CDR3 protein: CASTSGVEGSPLHF. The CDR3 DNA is TGTGCCAGTACATCGGGGGTCGAGGGATCACCCCTCCACTTT.

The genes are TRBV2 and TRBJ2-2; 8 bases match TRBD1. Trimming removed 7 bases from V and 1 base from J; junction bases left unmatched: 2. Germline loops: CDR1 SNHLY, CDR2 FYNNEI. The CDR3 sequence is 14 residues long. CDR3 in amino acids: CASTGTGNTGELFF. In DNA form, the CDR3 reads TGTGCCAGCACCGGGACAGGGAACACCGGGGAGCTGTTTTTT.

CDR3: CASSQEEQAFYGYTF. CDR3 nucleotide sequence: TGCGCCAGCAGCCAAGAAGAACAGGCTTTCTATGGCTACACCTTC. The V and J genes are TRBV4-1 and TRBJ1-2; the D gene is possibly TRBD1 (5 bases). Between the trimmed V and J ends, which lost 0 bases and 4 bases, there was a span of 12 bases. The CDR3 is 15 residues long. CDR1 and CDR2 from the germline V gene are MGHRA and YSYEKL.

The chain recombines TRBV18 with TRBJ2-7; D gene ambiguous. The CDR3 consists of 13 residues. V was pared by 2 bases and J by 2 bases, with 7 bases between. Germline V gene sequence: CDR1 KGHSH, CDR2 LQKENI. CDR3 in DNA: TGTGCCAGCTCACCAGAGAGCACCTACGAGCAGTACTTC. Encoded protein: CASSPESTYEQYF.

The CDR3 reads CASSPGQGVNTEAFF. In nucleotides, the CDR3 is TGCGCCAGCAGCCCCGGACAGGGGGTGAACACTGAAGCTTTCTTT. The genes are TRBV4-1 and TRBJ1-1; 10 bases agree with TRBD1. With 4 bases clipped from V and 0 bases from J, the junction kept 2 bases outside the gene matches. This CDR3 has 15 amino acids. Per germline, CDR1 MGHRA and CDR2 YSYEKL.

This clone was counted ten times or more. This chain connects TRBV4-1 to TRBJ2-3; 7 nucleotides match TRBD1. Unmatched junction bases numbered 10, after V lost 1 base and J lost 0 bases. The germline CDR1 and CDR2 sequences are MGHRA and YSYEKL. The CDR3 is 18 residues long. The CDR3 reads CASSQGQGALSSTDTQYF. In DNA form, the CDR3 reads TGCGCCAGCAGCCAAGGACAGGGTGCTCTTTCTAGCACAGATACGCAGTATTTT.

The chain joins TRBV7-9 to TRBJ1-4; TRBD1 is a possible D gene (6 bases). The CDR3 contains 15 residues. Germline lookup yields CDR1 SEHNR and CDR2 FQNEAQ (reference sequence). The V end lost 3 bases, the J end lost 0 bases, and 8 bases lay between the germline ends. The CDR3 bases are TGTGCCAGCAGCTTCGGGACACCAACTAATGAAAAACTGTTTTTT. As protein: CASSFGTPTNEKLFF.

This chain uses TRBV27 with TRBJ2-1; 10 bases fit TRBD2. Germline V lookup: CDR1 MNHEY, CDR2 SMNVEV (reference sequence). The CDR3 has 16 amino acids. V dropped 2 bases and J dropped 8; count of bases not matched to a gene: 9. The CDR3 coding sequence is TGTGCCAGCAGTTTACCCAGCGGGGGGGTGCGGGATGAGCAGTTCTTC. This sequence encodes CASSLPSGGVRDEQFF.

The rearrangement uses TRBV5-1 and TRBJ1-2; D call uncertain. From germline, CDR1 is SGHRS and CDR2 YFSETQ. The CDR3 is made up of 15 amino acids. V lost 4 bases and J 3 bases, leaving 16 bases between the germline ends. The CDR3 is CASSLLRAPDYGYTF. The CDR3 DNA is TGCGCCAGCAGCCTCCTCCGAGCTCCTGACTATGGCTACACCTTC. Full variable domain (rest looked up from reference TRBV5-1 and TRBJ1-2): KAGVTQTPRYLIKTRGQQVTLSCSPISGHRSVSWYQQTPGQGLQFLFEYFSETQRNKGNFPGRFSGRQFSNSRSEMNVSTLELGDSALYLCASSLLRAPDYGYTFGSGTRLTVV.

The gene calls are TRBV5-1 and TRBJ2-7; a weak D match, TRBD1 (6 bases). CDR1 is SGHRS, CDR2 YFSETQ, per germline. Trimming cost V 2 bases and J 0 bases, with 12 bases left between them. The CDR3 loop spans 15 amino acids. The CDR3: CASSLQGPISYEQYF. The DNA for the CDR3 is TGCGCCAGCAGCTTACAGGGACCTATCTCCTACGAGCAGTACTTC.

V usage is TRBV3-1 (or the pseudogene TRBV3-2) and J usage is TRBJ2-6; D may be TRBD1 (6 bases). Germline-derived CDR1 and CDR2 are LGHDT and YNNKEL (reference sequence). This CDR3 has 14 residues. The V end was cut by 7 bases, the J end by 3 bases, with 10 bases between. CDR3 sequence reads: CASTQGRGANVLTF. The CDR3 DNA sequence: TGTGCCAGCACACAGGGACGTGGGGCCAACGTCCTGACTTTC.

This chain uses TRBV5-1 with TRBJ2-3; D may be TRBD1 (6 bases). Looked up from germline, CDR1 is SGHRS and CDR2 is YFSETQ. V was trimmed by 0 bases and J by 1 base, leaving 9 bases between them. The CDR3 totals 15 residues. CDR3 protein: CASSLVPGGTDTQYF. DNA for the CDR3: TGCGCCAGCAGCTTGGTACCAGGGGGCACAGATACGCAGTATTTT.

The CDR3 sequence is CASSQGDRGLNQPQHF. The CDR3 DNA is TGTGCCAGCAGCCAAGGTGACAGGGGTTTAAATCAGCCCCAGCATTTT. The rearrangement joins TRBV3-1 (or the pseudogene TRBV3-2) to TRBJ1-5, with 8 bases that match TRBD1. The CDR3 is made up of 16 amino acids. The germline V gene has CDR1 LGHDT and CDR2 YNNKEL (reference sequence). Germline trimming cut 1 base from V and 4 bases from J; bases unmatched to any gene: 6.

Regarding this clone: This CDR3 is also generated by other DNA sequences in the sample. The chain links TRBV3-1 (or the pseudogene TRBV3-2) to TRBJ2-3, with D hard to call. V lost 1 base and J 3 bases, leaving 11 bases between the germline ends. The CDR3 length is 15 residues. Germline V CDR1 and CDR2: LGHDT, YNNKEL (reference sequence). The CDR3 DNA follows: TGTGCCAGCAGCCAAGTTGGAGAGGTGACAGATACGCAGTATTTT. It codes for CASSQVGEVTDTQYF.

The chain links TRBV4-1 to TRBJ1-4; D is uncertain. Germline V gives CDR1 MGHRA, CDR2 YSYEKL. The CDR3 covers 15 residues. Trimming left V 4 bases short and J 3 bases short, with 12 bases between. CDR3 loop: CASSPSGASNEKLFF. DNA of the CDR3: TGCGCCAGCAGCCCGTCGGGAGCTTCTAATGAAAAACTGTTTTTT.

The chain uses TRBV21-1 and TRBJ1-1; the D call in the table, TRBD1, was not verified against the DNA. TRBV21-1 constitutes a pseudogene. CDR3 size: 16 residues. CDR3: CASSKGRDSNNTEAFF. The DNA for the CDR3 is TGTGCCAGCAGCAAAGGGAGGGACAGCAATAACACTGAAGCTTTCTTT.

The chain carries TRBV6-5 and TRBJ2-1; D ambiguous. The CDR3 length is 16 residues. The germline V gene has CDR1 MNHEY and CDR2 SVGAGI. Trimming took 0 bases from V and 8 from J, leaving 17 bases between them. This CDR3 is CASSYSDWQFKHEQFF. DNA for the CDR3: TGTGCCAGCAGTTACTCCGACTGGCAATTCAAGCATGAGCAGTTCTTC.

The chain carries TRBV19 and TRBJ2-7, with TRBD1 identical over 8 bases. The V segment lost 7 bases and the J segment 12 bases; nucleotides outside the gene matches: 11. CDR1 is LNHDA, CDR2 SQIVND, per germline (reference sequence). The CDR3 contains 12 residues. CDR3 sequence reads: CASKQGDGFLYF. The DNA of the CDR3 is TGTGCCAGTAAACAGGGGGACGGGTTCTTGTACTTC.

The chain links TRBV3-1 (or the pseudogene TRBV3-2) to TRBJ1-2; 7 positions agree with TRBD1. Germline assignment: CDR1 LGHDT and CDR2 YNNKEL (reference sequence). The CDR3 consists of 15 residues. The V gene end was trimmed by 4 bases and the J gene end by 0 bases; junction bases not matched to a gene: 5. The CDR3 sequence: CASSPGQLTNYGYTF. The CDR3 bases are TGTGCCAGCAGCCCGGGACAGTTAACTAACTATGGCTACACCTTC.

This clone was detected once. The CDR3 coding sequence is TGTGCCAGCAGTCCCTCCGAAAAACTGTTTTTT. Translated, it gives CASSPSEKLFF. The J gene is TRBJ1-4, the V gene TRBV12-3 or TRBV12-4; D is ambiguous. V was shortened by 5 bases and J by 8 bases, with 6 bases between the two germline ends. The CDR3 length is 11 residues.

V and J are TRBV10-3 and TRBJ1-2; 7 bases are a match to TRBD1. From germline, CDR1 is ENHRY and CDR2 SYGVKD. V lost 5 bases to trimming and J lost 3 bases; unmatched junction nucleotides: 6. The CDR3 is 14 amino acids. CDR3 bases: TGTGCCATCAGTCTAGGGGGCGTCGACTATGGCTACACCTTC. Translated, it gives CAISLGGVDYGYTF.